This T cell receptor (beta chain) was retrieved from a study of T-cell memory formation after mild COVID-19. Trimming took off 1 base at V and 0 bases at J, with 10 bases between the two ends. The CDR3 totals 16 residues. CDR1 and CDR2 from the germline V gene are KGHDR and SFDVKD. TCRdb fed the 5' RACE reads into MiXCR, producing one record per CDR3 protein. The table records just over 400,000 distinct CDR3 sequences, more than 20% of them present only once. This clonotype was picked up a small number of times. Input material: PBMCs or a T cell subset sorted from them (not recorded which). V gene TRBV24-1 combines with J gene TRBJ2-3; possibly TRBD1 or TRBD2 for D (6 bases each). This clonotype originated in an adult woman who had mild COVID-19 (a few samples of this study predate the infection). Cell type and time point are not known. CDR3 region: CATSDLSGASTDTQYF. The CDR3 bases are TGTGCCACCAGTGATTTATCGGGGGCCAGCACAGATACGCAGTATTTT.